Listed here is a single T cell receptor beta chain. These data are taken from a study of blood T cell repertoires in COVID-19. Study in general: Samples representing acute and convalescent COVID-19 were sourced from the United States, Italy and Spain. Sources were T cells, B-cell-depleted T cells, or PBMCs; the material itself was cDNA or gDNA.

The length of the CDR3 is 18 residues. J gave up 8 bases and V 5 bases, and 21 bases lay outside the gene matches. Germline loops: CDR1 SGHTA, CDR2 FQGNSA. The assay was immunoSEQ multiplex PCR, and TCRdb's table has in-frame clones only and misses some. The sample yields 170,000 or so clones, 86% seen once. The receptor's source is a man aged 50-59 years with active or convalescent COVID-19. The chain recombines TRBV7-2 with TRBJ1-2; 9 bases map to TRBD1. The specimen sequenced was peripheral blood. The CDR3, as DNA: TGTGCCAGCAGCCCCTTTGCCGCCGCCACAGGGGGCTTATGGGGCTACACCTTC. The encoded protein is CASSPFAAATGGLWGYTF.